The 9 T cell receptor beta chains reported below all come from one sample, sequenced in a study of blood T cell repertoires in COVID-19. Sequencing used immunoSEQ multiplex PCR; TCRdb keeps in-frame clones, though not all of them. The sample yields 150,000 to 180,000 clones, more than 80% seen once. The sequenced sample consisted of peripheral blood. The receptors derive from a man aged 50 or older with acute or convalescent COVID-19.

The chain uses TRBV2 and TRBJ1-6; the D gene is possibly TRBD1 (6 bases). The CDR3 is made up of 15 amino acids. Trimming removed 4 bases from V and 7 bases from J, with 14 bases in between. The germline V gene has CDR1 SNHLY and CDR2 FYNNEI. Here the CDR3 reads CASSVLQGTNSPLHF. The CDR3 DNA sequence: TGTGCCAGCAGTGTTCTGCAGGGGACGAATTCACCCCTCCACTTT.

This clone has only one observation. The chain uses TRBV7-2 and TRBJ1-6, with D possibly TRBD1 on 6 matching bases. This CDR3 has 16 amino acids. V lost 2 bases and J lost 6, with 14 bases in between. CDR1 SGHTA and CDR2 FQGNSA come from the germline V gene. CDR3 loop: CASSLTGTWGNSPLHF. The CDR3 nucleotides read TGTGCCAGCAGCTTAACAGGGACGTGGGGTAATTCACCCCTCCACTTT. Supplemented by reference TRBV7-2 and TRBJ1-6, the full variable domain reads GAGVSQSPSNKVTEKGKDVELRCDPISGHTALYWYRQSLGQGLEFLIYFQGNSAPDKSGLPSDRFSAERTGGSVSTLTIQRTQQEDSAVYLCASSLTGTWGNSPLHFGNGTRLTVT.

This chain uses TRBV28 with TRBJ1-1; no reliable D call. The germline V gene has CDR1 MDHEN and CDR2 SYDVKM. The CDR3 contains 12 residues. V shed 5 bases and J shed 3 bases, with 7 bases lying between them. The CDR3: CASSPSYTEAFF. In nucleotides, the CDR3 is TGTGCCAGCAGTCCCTCCTACACTGAAGCTTTCTTT.

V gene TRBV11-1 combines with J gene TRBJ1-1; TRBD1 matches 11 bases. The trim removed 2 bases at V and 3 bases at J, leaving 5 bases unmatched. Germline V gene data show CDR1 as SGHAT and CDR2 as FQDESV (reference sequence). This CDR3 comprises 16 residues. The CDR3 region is CASSLIGTGGYTEAFF. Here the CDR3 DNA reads TGTGCCAGCAGCTTAATTGGGACAGGGGGATACACTGAAGCTTTCTTT.

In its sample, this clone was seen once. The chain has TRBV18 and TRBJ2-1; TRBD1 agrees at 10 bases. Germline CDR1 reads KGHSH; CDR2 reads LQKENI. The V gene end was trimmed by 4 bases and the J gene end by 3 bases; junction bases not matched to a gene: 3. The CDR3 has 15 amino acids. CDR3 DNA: TGTGCCAGCTCACTCGGGACAGGGGTCTACAATGAGCAGTTCTTC. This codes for CASSLGTGVYNEQFF.

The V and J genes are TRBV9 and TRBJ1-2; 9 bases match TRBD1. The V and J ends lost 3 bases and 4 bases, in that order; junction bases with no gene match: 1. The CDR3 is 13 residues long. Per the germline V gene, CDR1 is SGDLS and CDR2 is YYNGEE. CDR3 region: CASSETGGYGYTF. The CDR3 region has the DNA TGTGCCAGCAGCGAGACAGGGGGCTATGGCTACACCTTC.

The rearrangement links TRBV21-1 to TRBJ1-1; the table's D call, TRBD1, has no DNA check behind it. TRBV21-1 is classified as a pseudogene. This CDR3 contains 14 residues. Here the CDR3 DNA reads TGTGCCAGCATCCCAGGGGGCGGGAACACTGAAGCTTTCTTT. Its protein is CASIPGGGNTEAFF.

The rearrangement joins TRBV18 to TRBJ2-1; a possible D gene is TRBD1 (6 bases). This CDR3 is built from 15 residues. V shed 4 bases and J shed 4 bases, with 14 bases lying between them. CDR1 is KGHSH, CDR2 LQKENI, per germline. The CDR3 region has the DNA TGTGCCAGCTCACTGACTTTGGACAGTTACAATGAGCAGTTCTTC. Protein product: CASSLTLDSYNEQFF.

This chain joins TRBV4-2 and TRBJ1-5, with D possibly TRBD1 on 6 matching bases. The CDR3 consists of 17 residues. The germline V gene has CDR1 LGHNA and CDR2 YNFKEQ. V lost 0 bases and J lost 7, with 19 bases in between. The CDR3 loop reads CASSQDSGGAWGQPQHF. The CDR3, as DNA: TGTGCCAGCAGCCAAGATTCCGGGGGGGCATGGGGCCAGCCCCAGCATTTT.